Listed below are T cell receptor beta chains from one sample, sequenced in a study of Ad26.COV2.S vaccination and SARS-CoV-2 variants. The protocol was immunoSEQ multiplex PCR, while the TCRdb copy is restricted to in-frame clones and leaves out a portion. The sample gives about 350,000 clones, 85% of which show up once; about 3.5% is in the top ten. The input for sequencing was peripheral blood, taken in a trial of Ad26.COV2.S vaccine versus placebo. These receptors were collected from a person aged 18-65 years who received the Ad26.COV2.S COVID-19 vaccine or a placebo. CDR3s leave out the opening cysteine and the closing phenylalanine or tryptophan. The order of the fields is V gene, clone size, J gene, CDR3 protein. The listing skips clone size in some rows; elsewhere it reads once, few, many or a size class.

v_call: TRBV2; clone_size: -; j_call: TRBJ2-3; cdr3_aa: ASKGLAASTDTQY
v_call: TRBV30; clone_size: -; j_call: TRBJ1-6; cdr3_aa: AWSSGNHSPLH
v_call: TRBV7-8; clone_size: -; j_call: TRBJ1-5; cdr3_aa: ASSSPSGSSYSNQPQH
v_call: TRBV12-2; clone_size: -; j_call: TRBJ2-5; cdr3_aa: ASRFVRTSGETQY
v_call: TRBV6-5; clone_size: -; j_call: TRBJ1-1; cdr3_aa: ASSYAGGTEAF
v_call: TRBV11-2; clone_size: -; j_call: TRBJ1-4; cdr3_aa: ASSLAGETNEKLF
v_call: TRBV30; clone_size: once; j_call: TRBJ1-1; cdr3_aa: AWSLGTMNTEAF
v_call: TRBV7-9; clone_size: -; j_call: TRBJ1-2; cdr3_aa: ASSSQGAGGYGYT
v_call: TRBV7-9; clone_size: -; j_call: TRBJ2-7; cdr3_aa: ASMQTSGLYEQY
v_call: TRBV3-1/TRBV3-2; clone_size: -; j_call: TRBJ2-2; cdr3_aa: ASSPVVGTSGGAGTGELF
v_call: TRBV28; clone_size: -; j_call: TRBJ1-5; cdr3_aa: ASSFNRQPQH
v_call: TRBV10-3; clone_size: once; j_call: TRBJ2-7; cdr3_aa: ASTEAYEQY
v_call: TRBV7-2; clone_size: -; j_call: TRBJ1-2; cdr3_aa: ASSPSPGTGPYGYT